These 10 T cell receptor beta chains share one sample of origin, sequenced in a study of early T cells in non-severe SARS-CoV-2 infection. TCRdb redid the calling of the 5' RACE reads with MiXCR, one entry per CDR3 protein. The sample records 54,000 or so distinct CDR3 sequences, 5.5% to 6.5% being singletons. The sequenced material came from whole blood. The source of these receptors is an adult who was a healthcare worker with PCR-confirmed SARS-CoV-2 infection or an uninfected control (not recorded which).

The table lists this clonotype with many counts. The rearrangement joins TRBV20-1 to TRBJ1-2; 7 bases are a match to TRBD1. After removal of 6 bases from V and 2 bases from J, the junction contained 6 bases not matched to a gene. Germline V gives CDR1 DFQATT, CDR2 SNEGSKA (reference sequence). CDR3 size: 13 residues. The CDR3 is CSAPQTGNYGYTF. CDR3 DNA: TGCAGTGCGCCTCAGACAGGGAACTATGGCTACACCTTC.

This clonotype was counted ten times or more. The DNA of the CDR3 is TGTGCCAGCAGCCAAGGGAGGGGACAGGGGCCTTCACCCCTCCACTTT. Its protein product is CASSQGRGQGPSPLHF. V gene TRBV4-2 combines with J gene TRBJ1-6; 10 bases are shared with TRBD1. The length of the CDR3 is 16 residues. J was trimmed by 9 bases and V by 1 base; bases with no gene match: 6. The germline V gene has CDR1 LGHNA and CDR2 YNFKEQ.

The gene calls are TRBV27 and TRBJ1-1; D gene uncertain. The CDR3 sequence is 13 residues long. Germline CDR1 reads MNHEY; CDR2 reads SMNVEV (reference sequence). The V gene lost 2 bases and the J gene lost 3 bases, with 7 bases spanning the gap. CDR3 protein: CASSLGVHTEAFF. CDR3 bases: TGTGCCAGCAGTTTAGGGGTTCACACTGAAGCTTTCTTT.

This clonotype has at least ten counts. V gene TRBV25-1 combines with J gene TRBJ1-2; no definite D call. Germline CDR1 reads MGHDK; CDR2 reads SYGVNS. Trimming stripped 5 bases from V and 0 bases from J, with 13 bases between. This CDR3 has 15 amino acids. The CDR3 region is CASSNTGAANYGYTF. For the CDR3, the DNA is TGTGCCAGCAGTAACACGGGTGCAGCTAACTATGGCTACACCTTC.

Many counts were recorded for this clonotype. The V and J genes are TRBV12-3 or TRBV12-4 and TRBJ2-5, with 13 bases identical to TRBD2. With 6 bases clipped from V and 5 bases from J, the junction kept 6 bases outside the gene matches. This CDR3 spans 15 amino acids. DNA for the CDR3: TGTGCCAGCAGGCCCGGGACTAGCGGGATTGAGACCCAGTACTTC. Protein sequence: CASRPGTSGIETQYF.

This clonotype was picked up many times. V is TRBV7-9 and J is TRBJ1-4; D remains unclear. CDR3 size: 11 residues. Between the trimmed V and J ends, which lost 2 bases and 8 bases, there was a span of 3 bases. Germline loops: CDR1 SEHNR, CDR2 FQNEAQ (reference sequence). CDR3 residues: CASSLNEKLFF. The CDR3 coding sequence is TGTGCCAGCAGCTTAAACGAAAAACTGTTTTTT.

This clonotype appeared a few times. Sequence at one end of the junction differs from germline and may be a read error. The genes are TRBV7-7 and TRBJ1-2; a possible D gene is TRBD1 (6 bases). CDR3 length: 15 amino acids. Germline V gene sequence: CDR1 SSHAT, CDR2 FNYEAQ (reference sequence). CDR3 coding DNA: TGTGCTAGCAGCTTAGCGCAAGGGACAAAGGGGAGCTACACCTTC. Translation gives CASSLAQGTKGSYTF.

The table lists this clonotype with many counts. The rearrangement joins TRBV30 to TRBJ1-1; D possibly corresponds to TRBD1 (5 bases). The V gene's germline CDR1 is GTSNPN and CDR2 SVGIG (reference sequence). Trimming removed 3 bases from V and 1 base from J, with 15 bases in between. This CDR3 has 15 amino acids. The CDR3: CAWSPLRVGNTEAFF. The CDR3 DNA is TGTGCCTGGAGCCCCCTCAGGGTTGGGAACACTGAAGCTTTCTTT.

In this sample, this clonotype turned up many times. V usage is TRBV5-1 and J usage is TRBJ2-5, with a possible D match to TRBD2 (5 bases). Per the germline V gene, CDR1 is SGHRS and CDR2 is YFSETQ. Trimming removed 3 bases at V and 5 bases at J, with 14 bases between. This CDR3 has 14 residues. The CDR3 reads CASSSARGRETQYF. The CDR3 nucleotides read TGCGCCAGCAGCTCGGCCCGGGGTAGGGAGACCCAGTACTTC.

This clonotype was recorded at least ten times. The rearrangement joins TRBV4-3 to TRBJ2-1; a possible D gene is TRBD1 (6 bases). The germline V gene has CDR1 LGHNA and CDR2 YSLEER. The CDR3 is 15 residues long. V was cut by 0 bases and J by 9 bases, with 15 bases left in between. The CDR3 nucleotides are TGCGCCAGCAGCCAAGATACAGGGTCCGGCGGTGAGCAGTTCTTC. This gives the protein CASSQDTGSGGEQFF.